Listed below are T cell receptor beta chains from one sample, sequenced in a study of shared clonotypes between healthy human individuals. The table came from immunoSEQ multiplex PCR; TCRdb's copy has only in-frame clones and leaves some out. The sample holds around 1.9 million clones; approximately 94% are singletons and the top ten take roughly 1.7%. Sequencing was performed on naive CD8+ T cells from PBMCs. Source of these receptors: a man aged 18-30 years in good health. Some clones in this sample may be carry-over from other donors' samples. Each CDR3 is given with its conserved first and last residue. The D gene is left open where the match is weak. Some rows have no size entry. The others give once, few or many, or a class for an expanded clone.

NA	TRBD2	TRBV28	TRBJ2-7	CASSYGTSGNYEQYF	TGTGCCAGCAGTTATGGGACTAGCGGTAACTACGAGCAGTACTTC
NA	NA	TRBV7-8	TRBJ1-1	CASSFEGATEAFF	TGTGCCAGCAGCTTTGAAGGGGCCACTGAAGCTTTCTTT
NA	NA	TRBV11-1	TRBJ2-2	CATRWGANTGELFF	TGTGCCACCAGATGGGGGGCGAACACCGGGGAGCTGTTTTTT
NA	NA	TRBV19	TRBJ1-1	CASRDINGEAFF	TGTGCCAGTAGGGACATCAATGGTGAAGCTTTCTTT
NA	NA	TRBV19	TRBJ1-1	CASSTWTSNTEAFF	TGTGCCAGTAGTACTTGGACATCGAACACTGAAGCTTTCTTT
NA	NA	TRBV19	TRBJ1-2	CASSYRQYYGYTF	TGTGCCAGTAGTTATCGACAGTACTATGGCTACACCTTC
NA	TRBD1	TRBV19	TRBJ1-2	CASNRGRDYGYTF	TGTGCCAGTAACAGGGGGCGCGACTATGGCTACACCTTC
NA	TRBD1	TRBV7-2	TRBJ1-1	CASSSRDRVYEAFF	TGTGCCAGCAGCTCCCGGGACAGGGTCTATGAAGCTTTCTTT
once	NA	TRBV11-2	TRBJ2-7	CASSLADEQYF	TGTGCCAGCAGCTTAGCAGACGAGCAGTACTTC
NA	NA	TRBV28	TRBJ2-7	CASTPGAYEQYF	TGTGCCAGCACCCCCGGAGCCTACGAGCAGTACTTC
NA	NA	TRBV15	TRBJ1-1	CATSRVPVNTEAFF	TGTGCCACCAGCAGAGTTCCTGTGAACACTGAAGCTTTCTTT
NA	TRBD2	TRBV7-8	TRBJ2-7	CASSLRESGGREQYF	TGTGCCAGCAGCCTAAGAGAGTCGGGAGGGCGAGAGCAGTACTTC
NA	TRBD2	TRBV11-2	TRBJ2-7	CASSLDLAGWVEQYF	TGTGCCAGCAGCTTGGACCTAGCGGGATGGGTCGAGCAGTACTTC
once	NA	TRBV29-1	TRBJ1-2	CSVLGQRDGYTF	TGCAGCGTTCTAGGGCAGAGGGATGGCTACACCTTC
NA	NA	TRBV10-1	TRBJ2-1	CASSESGRNPHPLEQQFF	TGCGCCAGCAGTGAGTCGGGGCGGAACCCCCACCCGTTGGAGCAGCAGTTCTTC
NA	NA	TRBV27	TRBJ2-5	CASSFFGSNPLQETQYF	TGTGCCAGCAGTTTTTTTGGTTCGAATCCCCTCCAAGAGACCCAGTACTTC
NA	NA	TRBV27	TRBJ2-3	CASSLRGSASTDTQYF	TGTGCCAGCAGTTTACGCGGGTCGGCTAGCACAGATACGCAGTATTTT
NA	NA	TRBV9	TRBJ2-1	CASSVDSGSEQFF	TGTGCCAGCAGCGTAGATTCGGGGAGTGAGCAGTTCTTC
NA	NA	TRBV28	TRBJ2-7	CASSLAGQSYEQYF	TGTGCCAGCAGTTTGGCGGGACAGAGCTACGAGCAGTACTTC
NA	TRBD1	TRBV5-1	TRBJ2-7	CASSLEAGGRAEQYF	TGCGCCAGCAGCTTGGAGGCAGGGGGCAGGGCCGAGCAGTACTTC
NA	NA	TRBV7-9	TRBJ2-1	CASSSGLSYNEQFF	TGTGCCAGCAGCTCGGGACTGTCCTACAATGAGCAGTTCTTC
NA	TRBD2	TRBV11-3	TRBJ2-1	CASSLVIAGVPNEQFF	TGTGCCAGCAGCTTAGTTATAGCGGGAGTACCGAATGAGCAGTTCTTC
NA	NA	TRBV5-1	TRBJ2-7	CASGKGYEQYF	TGCGCCAGCGGGAAAGGGTACGAGCAGTACTTC
NA	TRBD1	TRBV6-5	TRBJ2-1	CASSRQGTLPYEQFF	TGTGCCAGCAGCCGACAGGGGACGCTCCCCTATGAGCAGTTCTTC
few	TRBD2	TRBV5-1	TRBJ2-7	CASSLVARAGGVYEQYF	TGCGCCAGCAGCTTGGTCGCGCGAGCGGGGGGTGTCTACGAGCAGTACTTC
NA	TRBD2	TRBV27	TRBJ2-7	CASSLSWGTSAYEQYF	TGTGCCAGCAGTTTATCTTGGGGGACTAGCGCCTACGAGCAGTACTTC
NA	NA	TRBV2	TRBJ2-1	CASSFLHGQIYNEQFF	TGTGCCAGCAGTTTTCTTCATGGTCAGATATACAATGAGCAGTTCTTC
NA	NA	TRBV7-9	TRBJ2-3	CASSNQNRDGTDTQYF	TGTGCCAGCAGCAATCAGAACAGGGATGGCACAGATACGCAGTATTTT
NA	NA	TRBV5-1	TRBJ2-2	CASSFANGQNTGELFF	TGCGCCAGCAGTTTCGCAAACGGACAGAACACCGGGGAGCTGTTTTTT
NA	TRBD2	TRBV2	TRBJ2-4	CASSVSSGSAKNIQYF	TGTGCCAGCAGTGTGTCTAGCGGGAGTGCCAAAAACATTCAGTACTTC
NA	TRBD1	TRBV29-1	TRBJ1-2	CSVEDLGQGPYGYTF	TGCAGCGTTGAAGATTTGGGACAGGGACCCTATGGCTACACCTTC
once	NA	TRBV7-9	TRBJ2-1	CASSRETGDEQFF	TGTGCCAGCAGTCGGGAGACGGGGGATGAGCAGTTCTTC
NA	TRBD2	TRBV7-3	TRBJ2-1	CASSLAGGTNEQFF	TGTGCCAGCAGTTTAGCGGGAGGGACCAATGAGCAGTTCTTC
NA	TRBD1	TRBV6-1	TRBJ2-7	CASWGGQGYEQYF	TGTGCCAGCTGGGGGGGACAGGGCTACGAGCAGTACTTC
once	NA	TRBV10-3	TRBJ1-1	CAISGLGNTEAFF	TGTGCCATCAGTGGGTTAGGGAACACTGAAGCTTTCTTT
NA	NA	TRBV7-9	TRBJ1-2	CASSLGVAHSGYTF	TGTGCCAGCAGCTTAGGAGTGGCCCATTCAGGCTACACCTTC
NA	NA	TRBV6-5	TRBJ2-7	CASREGQLSYEQYF	TGTGCCAGCAGGGAAGGACAGTTAAGCTACGAGCAGTACTTC
NA	NA	TRBV27	TRBJ1-1	CASSLGRVTEAFF	TGTGCCAGCAGTTTAGGGAGGGTTACTGAAGCTTTCTTT
NA	NA	TRBV11-3	TRBJ1-3	CASSFQKSSSQSFGNTIYF	TGTGCCAGCAGCTTTCAAAAATCCAGTTCGCAGTCTTTTGGAAACACCATATATTTT
NA	NA	TRBV9	TRBJ2-1	CASSAGRAPGEQFF	TGTGCCAGCAGCGCCGGGCGGGCGCCCGGGGAGCAGTTCTTC
NA	TRBD1	TRBV5-6	TRBJ2-3	CASSFRVRGILDTQYF	TGTGCCAGCAGCTTTAGGGTCAGGGGGATTCTAGATACGCAGTATTTT
NA	TRBD1	TRBV6-8	TRBJ2-7	CASTHAGDRVHEQYF	TGTGCCAGCACCCACGCCGGGGACAGGGTCCACGAGCAGTACTTC
NA	TRBD2	TRBV4-2	TRBJ2-3	CASSQVGREWVTDTQYF	TGTGCCAGCAGCCAAGTAGGGCGGGAGTGGGTCACAGATACGCAGTATTTT
NA	TRBD1	TRBV27	TRBJ1-1	CAIRDRMNTEAFF	TGTGCCATCCGGGACAGGATGAACACTGAAGCTTTCTTT
NA	NA	TRBV2	TRBJ2-3	CARSWTASTDTQYF	TGTGCCAGATCCTGGACGGCTAGCACAGATACGCAGTATTTT
NA	NA	TRBV4-1	TRBJ1-1	CASSQYSGNTEAFF	TGCGCCAGCAGCCAGTACTCGGGGAACACTGAAGCTTTCTTT
NA	NA	TRBV19	TRBJ2-2	CASSTDTNTGELFF	TGTGCCAGTAGTACCGATACGAACACCGGGGAGCTGTTTTTT
NA	TRBD1	TRBV19	TRBJ2-6	CASSIIGTGFSGANVLTF	TGTGCCAGTAGTATAATAGGGACAGGGTTCTCTGGGGCCAACGTCCTGACTTTC
NA	TRBD1	TRBV27	TRBJ2-7	CASSLRDSRYEQYF	TGTGCCAGCAGTTTAAGGGACAGTCGCTACGAGCAGTACTTC
NA	NA	TRBV29-1	TRBJ2-3	CSVRGQTDTQYF	TGCAGCGTTCGAGGACAGACAGATACGCAGTATTTT
NA	TRBD2	TRBV9	TRBJ2-5	CASSVDGGGPAETQYF	TGTGCCAGCAGCGTAGATGGGGGAGGGCCCGCAGAGACCCAGTACTTC
once	NA	TRBV14	TRBJ2-2	CASSQDDCKISSFNTGELFF	TGTGCCAGCAGCCAAGATGATTGCAAAATTAGCAGCTTTAACACCGGGGAGCTGTTTTTT
NA	TRBD2	TRBV27	TRBJ2-1	CASSLWVGGPSSEQFF	TGTGCCAGCAGTTTATGGGTGGGAGGGCCCAGTAGTGAGCAGTTCTTC
NA	TRBD1	TRBV9	TRBJ2-7	CASSPTDRGNPYEQYF	TGTGCCAGCAGCCCGACGGACAGGGGTAATCCCTACGAGCAGTACTTC